The 24 T cell receptor beta chains in this list originate from one sample, sequenced in a study of CD8+CD57+ T cells in acquired aplastic anemia. Sequenced patients had shown CD8+CD57+ cell expansion by flow cytometry. Genomic DNA was employed as the template in profiling TCR beta VDJ and CDR3. TCRdb reprocessed the reads with MiXCR, giving one entry per CDR3 protein. The sample holds 160,000 or so distinct CDR3 sequences, 71% seen once. The specimen sequenced was sorted CD4+, CD8+, or CD8+CD57+ T cells (not recorded which) from PBMCs. These receptors were obtained from a human donor with aplastic anemia.

This clonotype was observed a few times. The CDR3, as DNA: TGCAGCGTTGATGGAGGGACTAGCGGGCTCACCGGGGAGCTGTTTTTT. It codes for CSVDGGTSGLTGELFF. The chain has TRBV29-1 and TRBJ2-2; TRBD2 matches at 12 bases. Germline CDR1 and CDR2: SQVTM and ANQGSEA. The length of the CDR3 is 16 residues. With 3 bases clipped from V and 4 bases from J, the junction kept 6 bases outside the gene matches.

This clonotype was seen a handful of times. The chain combines TRBV6-5 with TRBJ2-5, with a possible D match to TRBD1 (7 bases). Trimming took 6 bases from V and 5 from J, leaving 13 bases between them. The CDR3 spans 13 residues. Germline lookup yields CDR1 MNHEY and CDR2 SVGAGI. The DNA of the CDR3 is TGTGCCAGCAGCAGGGGGGAAATGGAGACCCAGTACTTC. Its protein product is CASSRGEMETQYF.

The J gene is TRBJ2-3, the V gene TRBV7-6; TRBD1 matches 8 bases. The CDR3 loop spans 15 amino acids. Looked up from germline, CDR1 is SGHVS and CDR2 is FNYEAQ. V lost 6 bases and J lost 0; bases outside the gene matches: 5. The CDR3 reads CASRQGQESTDTQYF. DNA for the CDR3: TGTGCCAGCAGGCAGGGACAGGAGAGCACAGATACGCAGTATTTT. Using reference TRBV7-6 and TRBJ2-3 for the parts outside the CDR3, the full variable domain is GAGVSQSPRYKVTKRGQDVALRCDPISGHVSLYWYRQALGQGPEFLTYFNYEAQQDKSGLPNDRFSAERPEGSISTLTIQRTEQRDSAMYRCASRQGQESTDTQYFGPGTRLTVL.

The gene calls are TRBV7-9 and TRBJ1-6; the D is unclear. With 3 bases removed from V and 11 bases from J, the gap between germline ends came to 14 bases. There are 14 residues in the CDR3. Germline CDR1 and CDR2: SEHNR and FQNEAQ (reference sequence). The CDR3 loop reads CASSFEYTNPPLHF. The CDR3 DNA reads as TGTGCCAGCAGCTTCGAGTATACGAATCCACCCCTCCACTTT.

This chain joins TRBV7-6 and TRBJ2-7; tentative D call: TRBD2 (5 bases). Germline V CDR1 and CDR2: SGHVS, FNYEAQ. The CDR3 contains 14 residues. V was trimmed by 1 base and J by 2 bases, leaving 9 bases between them. In nucleotides, the CDR3 is TGTGCCAGCAGCTTAGTGGCGGGCCCCTACGAGCAGTACTTC. Its translation is CASSLVAGPYEQYF.

This clonotype was seen a handful of times. The chain uses TRBV19 and TRBJ1-6; D is unresolved. This CDR3 has 11 amino acids. Germline CDR1 LNHDA, CDR2 SQIVND (reference sequence). The V end lost 4 bases, the J end lost 10 bases, and 5 bases lay between the germline ends. Here the CDR3 reads CASSKGSPLHF. DNA of the CDR3: TGTGCCAGTAGTAAAGGATCACCCCTCCACTTT. Drawing the rest from reference TRBV19 and TRBJ1-6, the complete variable domain is DGGITQSPKYLFRKEGQNVTLSCEQNLNHDAMYWYRQDPGQGLRLIYYSQIVNDFQKGDIAEGYSVSREKKESFPLTVTSAQKNPTAFYLCASSKGSPLHFGNGTRLTVT.

The chain has TRBV24-1 and TRBJ2-3; D perhaps matches TRBD2 (6 bases). V lost 9 bases, J lost 0 bases, and 15 bases lay in between. CDR1 and CDR2 (germline): KGHDR, SFDVKD. The CDR3 extends over 15 amino acids. The CDR3 spells CATASVAESTDTQYF. The DNA for the CDR3 is TGTGCCACCGCCTCGGTAGCGGAAAGCACAGATACGCAGTATTTT.

This chain connects TRBV6-1 to TRBJ1-5; a weak D match, TRBD1 (5 bases). The CDR3 loop spans 15 amino acids. The V gene lost 5 bases and the J gene lost 11 bases, with 22 bases spanning the gap. Germline CDR1 reads MNHNS; CDR2 reads SASEGT. Written as DNA, the CDR3 is TGTGCCAGCAGTTACTCGAGAGAGGGACGGGAGACCCAGCATTTT. As protein: CASSYSREGRETQHF.

The chain links TRBV20-1 to TRBJ2-7; 8 bases match TRBD2. The trim removed 6 bases at V and 3 bases at J, leaving 4 bases unmatched. CDR1 and CDR2 from the germline V gene are DFQATT and SNEGSKA (reference sequence). This CDR3 is 12 amino acids long. The CDR3 DNA is TGCAGTGCCAGGGGACTAGTCTACGAGCAGTACTTC. Its protein is CSARGLVYEQYF.

The chain couples TRBV10-3 to TRBJ1-1; 8 nucleotides match TRBD1. Trimming removed 6 bases from V and 3 bases from J; junction bases left unmatched: 6. Germline CDR1 reads ENHRY; CDR2 reads SYGVKD. The CDR3 consists of 14 residues. This CDR3 reads CAIRPQGADTEAFF. In DNA, the CDR3 is TGTGCCATCAGGCCTCAGGGGGCGGACACTGAAGCTTTCTTT.

This clonotype was seen only a few times. V is TRBV6-2 or TRBV6-3 and J is TRBJ2-7; D not resolved. This CDR3 has 13 residues. The V gene's germline CDR1 is MNHEY and CDR2 SVGEGT. Trimming left V 4 bases short and J 2 bases short, with 9 bases between. The CDR3 DNA reads as TGTGCCAGCAGTTTAGAGGAAGCCTACGAGCAGTACTTC. The encoded protein is CASSLEEAYEQYF.

This chain connects TRBV7-8 to TRBJ2-7; 7 bases are a match to TRBD1. Germline-derived CDR1 and CDR2 are SGHVS and FQNEAQ. The CDR3 loop spans 16 amino acids. Unmatched junction bases numbered 9, after V lost 2 bases and J lost 2 bases. The CDR3 sequence is CASSLTPRDSPYEQYF. CDR3 coding DNA: TGTGCCAGCAGCTTAACCCCTAGGGACAGCCCCTACGAGCAGTACTTC.

This clonotype was observed many times. The chain is built from TRBV19 and TRBJ1-4; no clear D. Germline V lookup: CDR1 LNHDA, CDR2 SQIVND (reference sequence). Trimming pared 5 bases from V and 6 bases from J, leaving 13 bases between. This CDR3 contains 14 residues. Here the CDR3 DNA reads TGTGCCAGTAGTTTCGGCAGGCTATATGAAAAACTGTTTTTT. This translates into CASSFGRLYEKLFF.

This clonotype was observed a handful of times. The DNA of the CDR3 is TGTGCCAGCAGCCGACAGACCGGAGGAACATCACCGACATACGAGCAGTACTTC. Translating it yields CASSRQTGGTSPTYEQYF. The genes are TRBV9 and TRBJ2-7, with D tentatively TRBD1 or TRBD2 (5 bases each). The CDR3 is 18 residues long. Germline V CDR1 and CDR2: SGDLS, YYNGEE. The V gene lost 4 bases and the J gene lost 4 bases, with 27 bases spanning the gap.

In regard to this clonotype: Mismatch with germline at one junction end may stem from a read error. The chain combines TRBV7-9 with TRBJ1-2; D call uncertain. The V gene's germline CDR1 is SEHNR and CDR2 FQNEAQ (reference sequence). There are 13 residues in the CDR3. CDR3 in amino acids: CASSSSPNYGYTF. The CDR3, as DNA: TGCGCCAGCAGCTCCTCTCCTAACTATGGCTACACCTTC. Full variable domain (missing parts from reference TRBV7-9 and TRBJ1-2): DTGVSQNPRHKITKRGQNVTFRCDPISEHNRLYWYRQTLGQGPEFLTYFQNEAQLEKSRLLSDRFSAERPKGSFSTLEIQRTEQGDSAMYLCASSSSPNYGYTFGSGTRLTVV.

This clonotype was observed many times. The chain carries TRBV6-2 or TRBV6-3 and TRBJ1-2; 7 positions match TRBD1. Unmatched junction bases numbered 7, after V lost 6 bases and J lost 3 bases. The CDR3 runs to 14 residues. Germline CDR1 reads MNHEY; CDR2 reads SVGEGT. In DNA, the CDR3 is TGTGCCAGCAGCGTCGGAGGGGGCGACTATGGCTACACCTTC. This translates into CASSVGGGDYGYTF.

J is TRBJ2-2 and V is TRBV24-1; perhaps TRBD1 as D (6 bases). The CDR3 is 15 residues long. Looked up from germline, CDR1 is KGHDR and CDR2 is SFDVKD. Trimming cost V 7 bases and J 0 bases, with 11 bases left between them. CDR3: CATRDGQTNTGELFF. As DNA, the CDR3 is TGTGCCACCAGGGACGGACAGACGAACACCGGGGAGCTGTTTTTT.

This sequence joins TRBV7-8 and TRBJ2-5; the match to TRBD1 covers 10 bases. CDR1 SGHVS and CDR2 FQNEAQ come from the germline V gene. This CDR3 contains 14 residues. Losses at the gene ends were 8 bases for V and 1 base for J; bases not matched to a gene: 4. CDR3 in DNA: TGTGCCAGCGCGAGGGACAGGGGCCAAGAGACCCAGTACTTC. This encodes CASARDRGQETQYF.

V gene TRBV19 combines with J gene TRBJ1-1; 8 nucleotides match TRBD1. Germline CDR1 is LNHDA and CDR2 is SQIVND (reference sequence). The CDR3 extends over 14 amino acids. The V gene end was trimmed by 4 bases and the J gene end by 5 bases; junction bases not matched to a gene: 6. The CDR3 loop reads CASSTRGLSTEAFF. The CDR3 nucleotides read TGTGCCAGTAGTACCAGGGGGCTGAGTACTGAAGCTTTCTTT.

This clonotype occurred once. V gene TRBV7-8 combines with J gene TRBJ2-7, with 7 bases aligning to TRBD1. Trimming at V came to 2 bases and at J to 1 base, leaving 8 bases not matched to a gene. This CDR3 spans 16 amino acids. CDR1 and CDR2 (germline): SGHVS, FQNEAQ. Written as DNA, the CDR3 is TGTGCCAGCAGCTTATTAGAGGGGGCTAGGTCCTACGAGCAGTACTTC. The encoded protein is CASSLLEGARSYEQYF.

The chain carries TRBV7-9 and TRBJ2-7; 14 bases map to TRBD2. The CDR3 extends over 15 amino acids. V was pared by 6 bases and J by 2 bases, with 3 bases of the junction left unmatched. Per germline, CDR1 SEHNR and CDR2 FQNEAQ (reference sequence). The CDR3: CASRGLAGAAYEQYF. CDR3 nucleotide sequence: TGTGCCAGCAGGGGACTAGCGGGAGCAGCCTACGAGCAGTACTTC.

This chain joins TRBV7-8 and TRBJ2-5; 9 bases align to TRBD2. V lost 5 bases, J lost 4 bases, and 17 bases stayed unmatched. Germline V gives CDR1 SGHVS, CDR2 FQNEAQ. The CDR3 has 18 amino acids. CDR3 DNA sequence: TGTGCCAGCAGCCGCTACTCTCTAGCGGGACTAGAGTCAGAGACCCAGTACTTC. The encoded protein is CASSRYSLAGLESETQYF.

Only one count was recorded for this clonotype. The rearrangement joins TRBV15 to TRBJ1-1; 7 nucleotides line up with TRBD1. The germline V gene encodes CDR1 LNHNV and CDR2 YYDKDF (reference sequence). V lost 1 base to trimming and J lost 4 bases; unmatched junction nucleotides: 3. The CDR3 is 14 residues long. DNA of the CDR3: TGTGCCACCAGCAGAGGACAGGGCCGCACTGAAGCTTTCTTT. It codes for CATSRGQGRTEAFF.

V gene TRBV25-1 combines with J gene TRBJ2-7; TRBD1 matches 7 bases. The length of the CDR3 is 13 residues. Looked up from germline, CDR1 is MGHDK and CDR2 is SYGVNS. After removal of 6 bases from V and 6 bases from J, the junction contained 8 bases not matched to a gene. The CDR3 nucleotides are TGTGCCAGCAGCTACAGGGGTAATTCCGAGCAGTACTTC. Protein: CASSYRGNSEQYF.